This TCR beta chain appears in the sequencing data of a study of OX40 agonist ivuxolimab in advanced cancers. The data were produced by immunoSEQ multiplex PCR, yet TCRdb's version contains in-frame clones alone and is incomplete. The sample shows almost 90,000 clones, 87% of them seen only once. Germline V gene sequence: CDR1 SGHVS, CDR2 FNYEAQ. The germline V and J ends were trimmed by 5 bases and 5 bases, with 14 bases remaining between them. The CDR3 spans 14 residues. Sequencing used CD4+ or CD8+ T cells sorted from blood, obtained in a trial of the OX40 agonist ivuxolimab. The TCR sequence derives from an adult with an advanced solid tumor such as melanoma, head and neck, liver or kidney cancer. The chain combines TRBV7-6 with TRBJ2-3; D tentatively fits TRBD1 or TRBD2 (5 bases each). The CDR3 sequence: CASSQGRFLDTQYF. For the CDR3, the DNA is TGTGCCAGCAGCCAGGGACGGTTCCTAGATACGCAGTATTTT.